This record looks at one T cell receptor (beta chain) sequence and its context. These data belong to a study of glioma-infiltrating T cells. There are 15 residues in the CDR3. CDR1 is SGHVS and CDR2 is FNYEAQ in the germline V gene. Trimming cost V 3 bases and J 5 bases, with 15 bases left between them. Using RNA template, CDR3s of TCR alpha and beta were amplified with iRepertoire arm-PCR. TCRdb recomputed calls from the multiplex PCR reads with MiXCR, one row per CDR3 protein. The sample shows more than 300,000 distinct CDR3 sequences, 41% of them seen only once. This sequence was found in a human donor with low-grade glioma or glioblastoma, undergoing nonglioma brain surgery, or in good health (not recorded which). The specimen sequenced was glioma tissue, nonneoplastic brain tissue, or PBMCs (not recorded which). J is TRBJ2-3 and V is TRBV7-6, with D possibly being TRBD2 (5 bases). CDR3 sequence reads: CASSLRASSKDTQYF. DNA of the CDR3: TGTGCCAGCAGCTTGAGGGCTAGTTCTAAAGATACGCAGTATTTT.